This T cell receptor beta chain was captured by sequencing in a study of T-cell memory formation after mild COVID-19. Sample barcodes and UMIs were carried by the TCR alpha and TCR beta cDNA libraries that 5'RACE generated with constant-segment primers. TCRdb re-analysed the 5' RACE reads in MiXCR, keeping a single row per CDR3 protein. The sample includes 250,000 to 400,000 distinct CDR3 sequences, 14% of them seen just once. Notes on the study in general: Clones that shrank (day 15 to 85) were balanced CD4/CD8, whereas later expanders leaned CD4+. The CD4+ clones that contracted clustered mainly within CM and EM, and the CD8+ clones concentrated in EMRA. Second-wave clones that peaked on day 37 lacked confirmed SARS-CoV-2 specificity.

The sample holds many counts of this clonotype. Its antigen is not identified. An end of the junction differs from the germline gene, which may be a read error. The receptor was derived from a man aged 18 to 30 who had mild COVID-19 (a few samples of this study predate the infection). Cell type and time point are not known. The sample consisted of PBMCs or a T cell subset sorted from them (not recorded which).

The CDR3 DNA is TGCGCCAGCAGCTCAAGCGGGGGAACAGATACGCAGTATTTT. Residues: CASSSSGGTDTQYF. The gene calls are TRBV7-6 and TRBJ2-3; 8 bases match TRBD2. The CDR3 length is 14 residues. From germline, CDR1 is SGHVS and CDR2 FNYEAQ. The full variable domain, its missing parts supplied by reference TRBV7-6 and TRBJ2-3, is GAGVSQSPRYKVTKRGQDVALRCDPISGHVSLYWYRQALGQGPEFLTYFNYEAQQDKSGLPNDRFSAERPEGSISTLTIQRTEQRDSAMYRCASSSSGGTDTQYFGPGTRLTVL.